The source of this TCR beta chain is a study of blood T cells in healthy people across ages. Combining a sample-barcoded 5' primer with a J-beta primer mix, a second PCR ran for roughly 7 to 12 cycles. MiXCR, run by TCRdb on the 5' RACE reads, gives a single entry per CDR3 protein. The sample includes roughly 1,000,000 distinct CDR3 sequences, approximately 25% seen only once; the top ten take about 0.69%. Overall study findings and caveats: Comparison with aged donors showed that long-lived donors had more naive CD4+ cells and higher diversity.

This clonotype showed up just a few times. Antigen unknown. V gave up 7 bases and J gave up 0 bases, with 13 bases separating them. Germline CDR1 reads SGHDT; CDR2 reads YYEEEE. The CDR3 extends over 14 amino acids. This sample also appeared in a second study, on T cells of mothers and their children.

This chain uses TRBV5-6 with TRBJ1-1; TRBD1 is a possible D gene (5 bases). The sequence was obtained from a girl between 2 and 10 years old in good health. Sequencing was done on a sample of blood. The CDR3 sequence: CASRGSSLNTEAFF. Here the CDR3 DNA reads TGTGCCAGCCGGGGGAGCAGCCTGAACACTGAAGCTTTCTTT. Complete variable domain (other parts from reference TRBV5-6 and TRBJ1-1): DAGVTQSPTHLIKTRGQQVTLRCSPKSGHDTVSWYQQALGQGPQFIFQYYEEEERQRGNFPDRFSGHQFPNYSSELNVNALLLGDSALYLCASRGSSLNTEAFFGQGTRLTVV.